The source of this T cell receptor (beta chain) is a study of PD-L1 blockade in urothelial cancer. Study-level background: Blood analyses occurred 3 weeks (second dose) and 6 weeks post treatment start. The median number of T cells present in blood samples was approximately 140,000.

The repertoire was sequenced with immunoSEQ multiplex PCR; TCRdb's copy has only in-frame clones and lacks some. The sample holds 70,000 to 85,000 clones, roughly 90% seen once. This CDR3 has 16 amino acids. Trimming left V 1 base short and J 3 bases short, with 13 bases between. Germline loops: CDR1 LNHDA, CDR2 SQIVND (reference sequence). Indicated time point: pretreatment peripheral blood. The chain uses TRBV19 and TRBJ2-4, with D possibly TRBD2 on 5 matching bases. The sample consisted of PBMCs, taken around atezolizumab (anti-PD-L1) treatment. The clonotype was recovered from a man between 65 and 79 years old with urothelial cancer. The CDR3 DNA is TGTGCCAGTAGTATAGGCGCCGCCGGGGTCAAAAACATTCAGTACTTC. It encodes CASSIGAAGVKNIQYF.